The 8 T cell receptor delta chains below all came from one sample that was sequenced in a study of γδ T cells in repeated Plasmodium falciparum infection. Gammadelta T cells were flow-sorted from PBMC into Vgamma9/Vdelta2+ and Vdelta2-negative populations for bulk analysis. TCRdb used CATT to re-call clones from the multiplex PCR reads. The table shows over 90,000 delta-chain clones, with approximately 0.92% occurring only once. Sequences were obtained from gamma-delta T cells from blood. The receptors here all came from a pool of human donors (malaria-infected and uninfected, not separated).

This clone was seen more than once but under ten times. Only one base separates this from a far larger clonotype, so it likely reflects a read error. Other DNA sequences from this sample encode an identical CDR3 as well. V usage is TRDV1 and J usage is TRDJ1; the match to TRDD3 covers 7 bases. The J gene is not listed in TCRdb, so it was assigned here from a DNA match to germline. Looked up from germline, CDR1 is TSWWSYY and CDR2 is QGS. This CDR3 region has 16 residues. V was clipped by 6 bases and J by 0 bases; unmatched bases: 10. CDR3 loop: CALGPLGVEHTDKLIF. Written as DNA, the CDR3 is TGTGCTCTTGGCCCCCTGGGGGTTGAACACACCGATAAACTCATCTTT.

Turning to this clone: The mismatch at residue 16 between this DNA's translation and the TCRdb protein of a much larger clone likely reflects a read error; the protein shown is translated from the DNA. The chain uses TRDV1 and TRDJ1; TRDD3 aligns across 9 bases. TCRdb does not report a J gene; here it was assigned by matching the DNA to germline references. The CDR3 runs 19 residues. The germline V gene encodes CDR1 TSWWSYY and CDR2 QGS. CDR3 in amino acids: CALGEFGIFWGIFTDRLIF. The CDR3 coding sequence is TGTGCTCTTGGGGAATTCGGCATTTTCTGGGGGATCTTCACCGATAGACTCATCTTT.

In its sample, this clone was seen a few times. TCRdb pairs this DNA with a much larger clone's protein that differs at residue 18, likely a read error; the protein shown was translated from the DNA. This chain links TRDV2 with TRDJ1, with D perhaps matching TRDD3 (5 bases). Since TCRdb gives no J gene, matching the DNA to germline was used here to assign it. Germline assignment: CDR1 GEAIGNYY and CDR2 EKD. The CDR3 extends over 22 amino acids. CDR3 sequence (DNA): TGTGCCTGTGACACCAGGATCGGGCGATACACTGCTAGTACAGATGGGACCGGTAAACTCATCTTT. It codes for CACDTRIGRYTASTDGTGKLIF.

Note on this clone: Given a far larger clone just one base away, this is likely a sequencing read error. The sample has other DNA sequences that encode this CDR3 too. The V and J genes are TRAV38-2/DV8 and TRDJ1; D may correspond to TRDD2 or TRDD3 (6 bases each). TCRdb offers no J gene call, so here the DNA was matched to germline to obtain one. Germline V gives CDR1 TSESDYY, CDR2 QEAYKQQN. V shed 2 bases and J shed 0 bases, with 26 bases lying between them. The CDR3 consists of 20 residues. CDR3 in DNA: TGTGCTTATAGGAGAGGAAATCCTACGAGGGGGGACTTGTACACCGATAAACTCATCTTT. This encodes CAYRRGNPTRGDLYTDKLIF.

In its sample, this clone was seen many times. The protein in TCRdb stems from a much larger clone and differs at residue 10 from this DNA's translation, likely a read error; here the protein is translated from the DNA. V and J are TRDV2 and TRDJ1; TRDD3 agrees at 7 bases. TCRdb leaves out the J gene; it was filled in here by matching the DNA to germline. CDR1 is GEAIGNYY and CDR2 is EKD in the germline V gene. V lost 0 bases, J lost 3 bases, and 9 bases stayed unmatched. The CDR3 covers 16 residues. CDR3 DNA: TGTGCCTGTGACACCAACCTAGGGGATATGGCCGATAAACTCATCTTT. Translation: CACDTNLGDMADKLIF.

Of note for this clone: This sequence is one base from a far larger clone and is likely a read error. This sample includes further DNA sequences coding for the same CDR3. V gene TRDV1 combines with J gene TRDJ2, with 11 bases that match TRDD3. TCRdb offers no J gene call, so here the DNA was matched to germline to obtain one. Germline V CDR1 and CDR2: TSWWSYY, QGS. Trimming cost V 8 bases and J 2 bases; bases outside gene matches: 22. The CDR3 loop spans 21 amino acids. The CDR3 here is CALTLASSGGYNPFLTAQLFF. CDR3 DNA sequence: TGTGCTCTTACCCTCGCCTCCTCTGGGGGATACAACCCATTCTTGACAGCACAACTCTTCTTT.

A word on this clone: The protein in TCRdb stems from a much larger clone and differs at residue 7 from this DNA's translation, likely a read error; here the protein is translated from the DNA. This chain connects TRDV2 to TRDJ1; 7 bases agree with TRDD3. The J gene was not available in TCRdb and was assigned here by matching the DNA to germline segments. CDR1 GEAIGNYY and CDR2 EKD come from the germline V gene. The ends lost 3 bases at V and 0 bases at J; junction bases unmatched: 45. The CDR3 is 28 residues long. CDR3 sequence reads: CACDHTCFASRPSELLGPPEKYTDKLIF. Written as DNA, the CDR3 is TGTGCCTGTGACCACACCTGCTTTGCCTCGCGCCCGTCTGAACTACTGGGGCCCCCGGAAAAGTACACCGATAAACTCATCTTT.

This clone has a count of ten or more. Since a far larger clone is one base different, this is likely a read error. This specimen includes other DNA sequences encoding the same CDR3. This sequence joins TRDV2 and TRDJ1; TRDD2 or TRDD3 may be the D gene (6 bases each). This CDR3 comprises 19 residues. CDR1 is GEAIGNYY, CDR2 EKD, per germline. The V end was cut by 1 base, the J end by 0 bases, with 23 bases between. CDR3 amino acids: CACDTGSYTGLLYTDKLIF. The DNA for the CDR3 is TGTGCCTGTGACACGGGATCCTACACTGGGCTGCTTTACACCGATAAACTCATCTTT.